The 10 T cell receptor beta chains presented below share a single source sample, sequenced in a study of blood T cells in healthy people across ages. PCR was performed a second time for about 6 to 12 cycles using a sample-barcoded 5' primer and a J-beta primer mix. TCRdb redid the calling of the 5' RACE reads with MiXCR, one entry per CDR3 protein. The sample shows about 800,000 distinct CDR3 sequences, about 45% of them seen only once. What was sequenced was blood. Receptors were obtained from a man older than 75 in good health.

As concerns this clonotype: At one of its ends the junction is not consistent with the germline gene, which may arise from a read error. The chain uses TRBV7-2 and TRBJ2-7, with 7 bases that match TRBD2. Germline values: CDR1 SGHTA, CDR2 FQGNSA. The length of the CDR3 is 14 residues. The CDR3 DNA is TGTGCCAACAGCTTACGGGCTAGCGGCTACGAGCAGTACTTC. It is translated as CANSLRASGYEQYF.

The J gene is TRBJ1-1, the V gene TRBV7-9; possible D gene TRBD1, 5 bases. Germline V gene data show CDR1 as SEHNR and CDR2 as FQNEAQ (reference sequence). The CDR3 runs to 13 residues. With 2 bases removed from V and 5 bases from J, the gap between germline ends came to 9 bases. The CDR3 DNA sequence: TGTGCCAGCAGCTTATGGGGGGAGACTGAAGCTTTCTTT. This gives the protein CASSLWGETEAFF.

In this sample, this clonotype turned up many times. V gene TRBV5-1 combines with J gene TRBJ2-3; 7 bases are shared with TRBD1. The CDR3 extends over 17 amino acids. CDR1 and CDR2 from the germline V gene are SGHRS and YFSETQ. Unmatched junction bases numbered 12, after V lost 3 bases and J lost 2 bases. The CDR3 nucleotides read TGCGCCAGCAGCTGGGGCCCCGGGACAGTTAACACAGATACGCAGTATTTT. It is translated as CASSWGPGTVNTDTQYF.

This chain connects TRBV6-2 or TRBV6-3 to TRBJ2-7; D not resolved. In germline, CDR1 is MNHEY, CDR2 SVGEGT. Deletions cut 4 bases from V and 7 bases from J, with 17 bases between. The CDR3 is 14 residues long. The CDR3 DNA reads as TGTGCCAGCAGTTCCCCGGACGGCGTTGGGGAGCAGTACTTC. This encodes CASSSPDGVGEQYF.

V gene TRBV4-1 combines with J gene TRBJ2-7, with 7 bases matching TRBD2. The CDR3 extends over 13 amino acids. The V gene's germline CDR1 is MGHRA and CDR2 YSYEKL. V gave up 5 bases and J gave up 3 bases; unmatched junction bases: 4. The CDR3 region is CASSTGTNYEQYF. CDR3 DNA: TGCGCCAGCAGCACCGGGACTAACTACGAGCAGTACTTC.

This clonotype was recorded once. V is TRBV7-8 and J is TRBJ2-5; D may be TRBD1 or TRBD2 (5 bases each). The J call may not be correct, given that the DNA end is closer to TRBJ2-7. CDR1 is SGHVS, CDR2 FQNEAQ, per germline. The CDR3 spans 15 residues. This chain's CDR3 is CASSSNGALAYEQYF. The CDR3 DNA follows: TGTGCCAGCAGTTCCAACGGGGCGTTAGCCTACGAGCAGTACTTC.

This chain connects TRBV20-1 to TRBJ1-2, with TRBD1 matching 7 bases. This CDR3 comprises 14 residues. From germline, CDR1 is DFQATT and CDR2 SNEGSKA (reference sequence). Trimming cost V 2 bases and J 8 bases; bases outside gene matches: 11. The CDR3: CSARLNRGAEGYTF. CDR3 sequence (DNA): TGCAGTGCTAGACTCAACAGGGGCGCAGAGGGCTACACCTTC.

J is TRBJ2-7 and V is TRBV21-1; TRBD2 is the table's D call, not checked against the DNA. TRBV21-1 is termed a pseudogene. CDR3 size: 16 residues. This chain's CDR3 is CASRKGPTGGLGEQYF. As DNA, the CDR3 is TGTGCCAGCAGAAAAGGACCAACGGGGGGGTTGGGTGAGCAGTACTTC.

The chain carries TRBV9 and TRBJ1-5; D ambiguous. The germline V and J ends were trimmed by 4 bases and 1 base, with 9 bases remaining between them. CDR1 and CDR2 (germline): SGDLS, YYNGEE. This CDR3 has 14 residues. Here the CDR3 DNA reads TGTGCCAGCAGCCTCCAGCCCAGCAATCAGCCCCAGCATTTT. Its protein is CASSLQPSNQPQHF.

This clonotype was seen a handful of times. The chain links TRBV7-2 to TRBJ2-2; D ambiguous. The CDR3 has 15 amino acids. Between the trimmed V and J ends, which lost 0 bases and 1 base, there was a span of 6 bases. The germline gives CDR1 SGHTA, CDR2 FQGNSA. The CDR3 protein is CASSLAPVNTGELFF. CDR3 nucleotides: TGTGCCAGCAGCTTAGCACCGGTGAACACCGGGGAGCTGTTTTTT.